The rows below give T cell receptor beta chains drawn from one sample of a study of cytomegalovirus exposure and HLA in healthy donors. Assay: immunoSEQ multiplex PCR; the TCRdb copy retains only in-frame clones and omits some. The sample shows some 140,000 clones, around 87% of them seen only once. The specimen was PBMCs. Receptor source: a woman in her twenties or thirties in good health and CMV-seronegative. Each CDR3 is given with its conserved first and last residue. The D gene is left open where the match is weak. Clone sizes are given selectively: once, few, many, or a class where the clone is expanded.

once	TRBV4-3	NA	TRBJ1-2	TGCGCCAGCAGCCCCTACGGGGGAGCCCCTAACTATGGCTACACCTTC	CASSPYGGAPNYGYTF
few	TRBV27	TRBD1	TRBJ1-1	TGTGCCAGCACGGGACAGGGTTCCAACACTGAAGCTTTCTTT	CASTGQGSNTEAFF
NA	TRBV4-1	TRBD1	TRBJ2-2	TGCGCCAGCAGCCAAGGGGGTAGGGGGCGAAATACCGGGGAGCTGTTTTTT	CASSQGGRGRNTGELFF
NA	TRBV7-2	TRBD1	TRBJ2-5	TGTGCCAGCAGCCGCGGGACAGGGAGGCAAGAGACCCAGTACTTC	CASSRGTGRQETQYF
NA	TRBV11-2	NA	TRBJ1-3	TGTGCCAGCAGCTTATCGGGGTCCCCTGGAAACACCATATATTTT	CASSLSGSPGNTIYF
NA	TRBV18	TRBD1	TRBJ2-1	TGTGCCAGCTCACCAGGGCAGGGGGCTGTCGTTGAGCAGTTCTTC	CASSPGQGAVVEQFF
NA	TRBV12-1	NA	TRBJ1-2	TGTGCCAGCAGCTACTGTGGTCATGGCTACACCTTC	CASSYCGHGYTF
NA	TRBV28	NA	TRBJ1-3	TGTGCCAGCAGTTTAGGAGGTGGGGCTGGAAACACCATATATTTT	CASSLGGGAGNTIYF
NA	TRBV10-3	NA	TRBJ2-7	TGTGCCATCAGTGAGGGGGCCCCCTACGAGCAGTACTTC	CAISEGAPYEQYF
NA	TRBV5-1	NA	TRBJ2-2	TGCGCCAGCAGCTTACAGGGTCTTATTTCCGGGGAGCTGTTTTTT	CASSLQGLISGELFF
NA	TRBV5-4	TRBD1	TRBJ2-7	TGTGCCAGCAGCAACTCGAGGGGGCCTGTAAACGAGCAGTACTTC	CASSNSRGPVNEQYF
NA	TRBV18	NA	TRBJ1-1	TGTGCCAGCTCACCTCCAAGTAGCTGGGAAGCTTTCTTT	CASSPPSSWEAFF
NA	TRBV10-3	NA	TRBJ2-5	TGTGCCATCAGTGACACGCGGAGGACCCAAGAGACCCAGTACTTC	CAISDTRRTQETQYF
NA	TRBV30	NA	TRBJ2-2	TGTGCCTGGAGGGGGGGGCGAGAGACCGGGGAGCTGTTTTTT	CAWRGGRETGELFF
NA	TRBV7-3	TRBD1	TRBJ2-1	TGTGCCAGCAGCCCGACTAACAGGGGGAGTAGGTACAATGAGCAGTTCTTC	CASSPTNRGSRYNEQFF
NA	TRBV7-9	NA	TRBJ2-3	TGTGCCAGCAGCGGGGAGGGGGGGTATACCACAGATACGCAGTATTTT	CASSGEGGYTTDTQYF
NA	TRBV5-4	NA	TRBJ2-1	TGTGCCAGCAGCTTGTACGGGGGTAGGGTGGCAAAATTCTTC	CASSLYGGRVAKFF
once	TRBV28	TRBD1	TRBJ2-6	TGTGCCAGCAGTTCCAACGCAATTAGACAGGGGAGCTCACGGGGCGGGGCCAACGTCCTGACTTTC	CASSSNAIRQGSSRGGANVLTF
once	TRBV7-9	NA	TRBJ1-2	TGTGCCAGCACCCGTTCGTCTAACTATGGCTACACCTTC	CASTRSSNYGYTF
NA	TRBV19	TRBD2	TRBJ2-1	TGTGCCAGTGGGCGACTAGCGGACAATGAGCAGTTCTTC	CASGRLADNEQFF
NA	TRBV2	TRBD1	TRBJ2-7	TGTGCCAGCAGGGGGACAGGGTACGAGCAGTACTTC	CASRGTGYEQYF
NA	TRBV7-9	TRBD1	TRBJ2-1	TGTGCCAGCAGCCCGTGGACAGGGGATGAGCAGTTCTTC	CASSPWTGDEQFF
NA	TRBV4-1	TRBD1	TRBJ1-3	TGCGCCAGCAGCCAAGATTGGGACAGTAGGGGAAACACCATATATTTT	CASSQDWDSRGNTIYF
NA	TRBV2	NA	TRBJ1-1	TGTGCCAGCAGTGTACCCCTGGGACAAGAGCGGATGAACACTGAAGCTTTCTTT	CASSVPLGQERMNTEAFF
NA	TRBV27	TRBD1	TRBJ2-7	TGTGCCAGCAGTTTAGGACAGGGGTTCGCCTACGAGCAGTACTTC	CASSLGQGFAYEQYF
NA	TRBV27	TRBD1	TRBJ1-5	TGTGCCAGCAGTGCCACAGGGGTAGAGCCCCAGCATTTT	CASSATGVEPQHF
NA	TRBV29-1	TRBD1	TRBJ1-2	TGCAGCGCAGACAGGGACTATGGCTACACCTTC	CSADRDYGYTF
once	TRBV27	TRBD1	TRBJ2-1	TGTGCCAGCAGTCCTAGGACAGGGGCGGGTGAGCAGTTCTTC	CASSPRTGAGEQFF
NA	TRBV28	NA	TRBJ1-2	TGTGCCAGCAGCTGGGGGGGCTATGGCTACACCTTC	CASSWGGYGYTF
NA	TRBV27	NA	TRBJ2-1	TGTGCCACCCTGGGGACAAATAATGAGCAGTTCTTC	CATLGTNNEQFF
NA	TRBV7-8	TRBD2	TRBJ2-2	TGTGCCAGCAGCAGTCGGACTAGCAGCACCGGGGAGCTGTTTTTT	CASSSRTSSTGELFF
NA	TRBV7-3	TRBD1	TRBJ2-5	TGTGCCAGCAGCCCCCAAGGGGGCGGTCAAGAGACCCAGTACTTC	CASSPQGGGQETQYF
NA	TRBV19	TRBD1	TRBJ1-2	TGTGCCAGTAGCATCGGACAGGTCGATGGCTACACCTTC	CASSIGQVDGYTF
NA	TRBV6-5	TRBD1	TRBJ2-1	TGTGCCAGCAGTTACTCGGGCAGGGGGTTTTACAATGAGCAGTTCTTC	CASSYSGRGFYNEQFF
NA	TRBV5-6	TRBD1	TRBJ1-2	TGTGCCAGCAGCTTGGGGACAGGGGTCTATGGCTACACCTTC	CASSLGTGVYGYTF
NA	TRBV19	TRBD1	TRBJ1-5	TGTGCCAGTAGTGTTTACGACAGGGAAAGACAGCCCCAGCATTTT	CASSVYDRERQPQHF
NA	TRBV7-9	TRBD2	TRBJ2-3	TGTGCCAGCAGCCAGGGACTAGCGGGGGCCCTGGGAACAGATACGCAGTATTTT	CASSQGLAGALGTDTQYF
NA	TRBV7-6	NA	TRBJ1-5	TGTGCCAGCAGCTTACGGGGGGATAGTCAGCCCCAGCATTTT	CASSLRGDSQPQHF
NA	TRBV2	NA	TRBJ2-7	TGTGCCAGCAGTGAAGCGGTCTACCGGGACACAACCTACGAGCAGTACTTC	CASSEAVYRDTTYEQYF
NA	TRBV5-1	NA	TRBJ2-3	TGCGCCAGCAGCCCCAGGGTACTCGTTACAGATACGCAGTATTTT	CASSPRVLVTDTQYF
once	TRBV5-6	TRBD1	TRBJ1-5	TGTGCCAGCAGCTTGGGGGACAGGGGGGGAAACCAGCCCCAGCATTTT	CASSLGDRGGNQPQHF
NA	TRBV10-3	TRBD1	TRBJ1-5	TGTGCCACAAAACAGGGGGCTGGCAATCAGCCCCAGCATTTT	CATKQGAGNQPQHF
NA	TRBV6-1	NA	TRBJ1-3	TGTGCCAGCAGTGAAGGGGTCGGGGGCTCTGGAAACACCATATATTTT	CASSEGVGGSGNTIYF
NA	TRBV5-4	NA	TRBJ2-1	TGTGCCAGCAGCTTGGCGGGAGTATTCTTCAGTGAGCAGTTCTTC	CASSLAGVFFSEQFF
few	TRBV6-7	NA	TRBJ2-4	TGTGCCAGCAGTTACTCGCTCTCAGCAGTGGGCGAAGGCATTCAGTACTTC	CASSYSLSAVGEGIQYF
NA	TRBV4-3	NA	TRBJ2-7	TGCGCCAGCAGCCAAGATCATGGGCTTTACGAGCAGTACTTC	CASSQDHGLYEQYF
NA	TRBV25-1	NA	TRBJ2-1	TGTGCCAGCAGTGGGCAGTACCCCAGGGATGAGCAGTTCTTC	CASSGQYPRDEQFF
NA	TRBV7-9	TRBD1	TRBJ1-2	TGTGCCAGCAGCTCAGCGACAGGGGCGCTGGTCTATGGCTACACCTTC	CASSSATGALVYGYTF
NA	TRBV11-2	NA	TRBJ2-1	TGTGCCAGCAGTTCGCCCCTCACTAGACGGAATGAGCAGTTCTTC	CASSSPLTRRNEQFF
few	TRBV4-3	TRBD2	TRBJ2-1	TGCGCCAGCAGCCGCTTGACTAGCGGGGGCCACAATGAGCAGTTCTTC	CASSRLTSGGHNEQFF
NA	TRBV7-9	NA	TRBJ1-2	TGTGCCAGCAGCTTAGACAGGGCCTATGGCTACACCTTC	CASSLDRAYGYTF
NA	TRBV7-2	TRBD2	TRBJ2-1	TGTGCCAGCAGCTTATTTGCGGGAGATTTCTACAATGAGCAGTTCTTC	CASSLFAGDFYNEQFF